The T cell receptor (beta chain) described here comes from a study of CD8 T cells in Susac syndrome. The multiple sclerosis controls, all treatment-naive patients, had relapsing-remitting disease that was stable or active. Germline V CDR1 and CDR2: LNHDA, SQIVND (reference sequence). Trimming took 5 bases from V and 1 from J, leaving 5 bases between them. CDR3 length equals 12 residues. cDNA came from approximately 0.5 to 1 ug RNA primed by random hexamers. TCRdb re-called the immunoSEQ multiplex PCR reads through MiXCR, storing one row per CDR3 protein. Of around 300,000 distinct CDR3 sequences in the sample, 92% were seen once.

V gene TRBV19 combines with J gene TRBJ2-5, with a tentative D call TRBD2 (5 bases). The sequence was obtained from a human donor with multiple sclerosis. The sequenced sample was CD4+ T cells from PBMCs. Here the CDR3 reads CASSRGQETQYF. The CDR3 region has the DNA TGTGCCAGTAGTCGGGGCCAAGAGACCCAGTACTTC.